These T cell receptor beta chains were read from a single sample in a study of blood T cell repertoires in COVID-19. Repertoires were generated with immunoSEQ multiplex PCR, while TCRdb's copy carries only in-frame clones and drops some. This sample yields over 45,000 clones, of which under 85% are seen a single time; roughly 2% belongs to the top ten. The specimen sequenced was peripheral blood. Receptors originate from a woman aged 55-70 years with acute or convalescent COVID-19. Each CDR3 is given with its conserved first and last residue.

CDR3 protein: CASSEAGGGYGYTF
CDR3 length: 14
V gene: TRBV10-2

CDR3 protein: CASSPLGQTGTQYF
CDR3 length: 14
V gene: TRBV7-7

CDR3 protein: CASSLSLGHRNQPQHF
CDR3 length: 16
V gene: TRBV27

CDR3 protein: CASSEEGYGYTF
CDR3 length: 12
V gene: TRBV19

CDR3 protein: CASSEWSGSGETQYF
CDR3 length: 15
V gene: TRBV6-1

CDR3 protein: CASSPRTGGYEQYF
CDR3 length: 14
V gene: TRBV19

CDR3 protein: CASSYSRSKNGYTF
CDR3 length: 14
V gene: TRBV6-5

CDR3 protein: CASTTSGTSGKYEQYF
CDR3 length: 16
V gene: TRBV7-2

CDR3 protein: CASSDYRGIYEQYF
CDR3 length: 14
V gene: TRBV7-9

CDR3 protein: CASSYRGLGQETQYF
CDR3 length: 15
V gene: TRBV7-2

CDR3 protein: CASSQVGQGGGSYNSPLHF
CDR3 length: 19
V gene: TRBV14

CDR3 protein: CASKALENIQYF
CDR3 length: 12
V gene: TRBV2

CDR3 protein: CASSISAGQSGGYTF
CDR3 length: 15
V gene: TRBV7-8

CDR3 protein: CAIRKTGTNSPLHF
CDR3 length: 14
V gene: TRBV10-3

CDR3 protein: CASSQGTSGGASTDTQYF
CDR3 length: 18
V gene: TRBV4-2

CDR3 protein: CAWRTPGGTEAYEQYF
CDR3 length: 16
V gene: TRBV30

CDR3 protein: CASSRDFGNTIYF
CDR3 length: 13
V gene: TRBV18

CDR3 protein: CSVGPGQVEAFF
CDR3 length: 12
V gene: TRBV29-1

CDR3 protein: CASGKLAGVNNEQFF
CDR3 length: 15
V gene: TRBV12-5

CDR3 protein: CASSLGASGSSEQYF
CDR3 length: 15
V gene: TRBV5-1

CDR3 protein: CATKPGLADSGANVLTF
CDR3 length: 17
V gene: TRBV15

CDR3 protein: CASSPGLAGGPNEQFF
CDR3 length: 16
V gene: TRBV7-6

CDR3 protein: CASSYSGTSFRNEQFF
CDR3 length: 16
V gene: TRBV6-6

CDR3 protein: CAWSVPWTAPNEQYF
CDR3 length: 15
V gene: TRBV30

CDR3 protein: CAWSEQGPGKLFF
CDR3 length: 13
V gene: TRBV30

CDR3 protein: CASKGFTGVGSPLHF
CDR3 length: 15
V gene: TRBV6-5

CDR3 protein: CAGLLNSPISYEQYF
CDR3 length: 15
V gene: TRBV30

CDR3 protein: CASSVSQIMDTQYF
CDR3 length: 14
V gene: TRBV9

CDR3 protein: CASSLANTGEAFF
CDR3 length: 13
V gene: TRBV5-4

CDR3 protein: CASSLMGAGIYGYTF
CDR3 length: 15
V gene: TRBV4-1

CDR3 protein: CASSQERVDEQYF
CDR3 length: 13
V gene: TRBV4-2

CDR3 protein: CASSQDGLADTQYF
CDR3 length: 14
V gene: TRBV4-2

CDR3 protein: CASSTYDNKNYEQYF
CDR3 length: 15
V gene: TRBV19

CDR3 protein: CASTPGGVKQYF
CDR3 length: 12
V gene: TRBV28

CDR3 protein: CASSLTPGLGYQFF
CDR3 length: 14
V gene: TRBV7-3

CDR3 protein: CSAKTTRTQYF
CDR3 length: 11
V gene: TRBV20-1

CDR3 protein: CASVSDHSGGGSYNEQFF
CDR3 length: 18
V gene: TRBV2

CDR3 protein: CASSTWAYGGTDTQYF
CDR3 length: 16
V gene: TRBV7-9

CDR3 protein: CASSFLAGQALRYTF
CDR3 length: 15
V gene: TRBV28

CDR3 protein: CASSDWSRGLSYEQYF
CDR3 length: 16
V gene: TRBV28

CDR3 protein: CSVLLGDGYTF
CDR3 length: 11
V gene: TRBV29-1

CDR3 protein: CASSERGTEYNQPQHF
CDR3 length: 16
V gene: TRBV2

CDR3 protein: CASSPESREQYF
CDR3 length: 12
V gene: TRBV7-2

CDR3 protein: CASSEQIAGARKETQYF
CDR3 length: 17
V gene: TRBV4-1

CDR3 protein: CASSPGQGNTEAFF
CDR3 length: 14
V gene: TRBV9

CDR3 protein: CASSARKGGNSPLHF
CDR3 length: 15
V gene: TRBV9

CDR3 protein: CASSSRVREKLFF
CDR3 length: 13
V gene: TRBV6-5

CDR3 protein: CASSLDPGGAGEKLFF
CDR3 length: 16
V gene: TRBV5-6

CDR3 protein: CASSFRTVNYEQYF
CDR3 length: 14
V gene: TRBV5-8

CDR3 protein: CATSREDSASNQPQHF
CDR3 length: 16
V gene: TRBV15